This TCR beta chain was recovered during a study of blood T cell repertoires in COVID-19. Losses at the gene ends were 2 bases for V and 3 bases for J; bases not matched to a gene: 4. In germline, CDR1 is SGHTA, CDR2 FQGNSA. The CDR3 length is 16 residues. Sequenced by immunoSEQ multiplex PCR; TCRdb stores in-frame clones only, minus some. The data show approximately 180,000 clones, approximately 87% seen once. The source material was peripheral blood. The receptor comes from a woman between 65 and 79 years old with COVID-19, enrolled during active disease. The chain employs TRBV7-2 and TRBJ2-1, with TRBD2 identical over 10 bases. The CDR3 sequence is CASSLTASGGYNEQFF. CDR3 DNA: TGTGCCAGCAGCTTAACCGCTAGCGGGGGCTACAATGAGCAGTTCTTC.